The source of this TCR beta chain is a study of T-cell memory formation after mild COVID-19. Study-level information: Largely, TCR clusters stayed within a single donor.

Each CDR3 protein gets one entry after TCRdb re-called the 5' RACE reads with MiXCR. The sample shows under 300,000 distinct CDR3 sequences, roughly 15% of them seen only once. Study results and limitations: Second-wave clones that peaked on day 37 lacked confirmed SARS-CoV-2 specificity.

In this sample, this clonotype turned up a few times. Antigen: not known. CDR1 SGHTA and CDR2 FQGTGA come from the germline V gene. Trimming cost V 5 bases and J 1 base; bases outside gene matches: 7. The CDR3 runs 17 residues. Sequencing was performed on PBMCs or a T cell subset sorted from them (not recorded which). The chain joins TRBV7-3 to TRBJ2-3; 12 bases are shared with TRBD2. The TCR sequence derives from a man between 18 and 29 years old who had mild COVID-19 (a few samples of this study predate the infection). Cell type and time point are not known. CDR3 sequence (DNA): TGTGCCAGCAGCCTGACTAGCGGGGGACACGGCACAGATACGCAGTATTTT. It is translated as CASSLTSGGHGTDTQYF.